This TCR beta chain was sequenced for a study of T cells in Graves' hyperthyroidism and ophthalmopathy. Study outcomes and limitations: Ophthalmopathy was told apart from stable hyperthyroidism by a 13 V-J model. Ophthalmopathy, as predicted by the model, came a median approximately 6.5 months after the prediction.

Diagnosis relied on clinical symptoms, serum thyroxine and TRAb, thyroid ultrasound and orbital computed tomography. The authors took PBMCs from 10 ml fresh peripheral blood. In its sample, this clonotype was seen many times. As yet, its antigen is unknown. The junction had 6 bases not matched to a gene; V was cut back by 1 base and J by 0 bases. The germline V gene encodes CDR1 LNHDA and CDR2 SQIVND (reference sequence). This CDR3 has 17 residues. Researchers took RNA transcripts and amplified the TCR beta CDR3 regions from them. The TCR CDR3 was amplified in a first-round RT-PCR using the HTBI primer set. TCRdb recomputed calls from the multiplex PCR reads with MiXCR, one row per CDR3 protein. The sample holds 300,000 to 450,000 distinct CDR3 sequences, approximately 15% seen once.

The chain recombines TRBV19 with TRBJ2-1, with 7 nucleotides matching TRBD2. Sequenced input: blood. The TCR sequence derives from an older woman with Graves' hyperthyroidism. The CDR3 loop is CASSIGLAANSYNEQFF. DNA for the CDR3: TGTGCCAGTAGTATAGGCCTAGCGGCCAACTCCTACAATGAGCAGTTCTTC.